This TCR beta chain is drawn from a study of molecular identifiers for immune sequencing clone quantification. Study-level points and caveats: Because of identical TCR molecules sharing a barcode, sizes of highly expanded clones could be underestimated.

This clonotype was observed a single time. Its target is not known. Since a much larger clone is just one base distant, this may be a read error. TCRdb analysed the PCR reads with MiXCR anew, one entry per CDR3 protein. This sample carries around 320,000 distinct CDR3 sequences, 24% of them seen once, and the ten largest clones take around 0.76%. V lost 0 bases, J lost 2 bases, and 12 bases lay in between. This CDR3 spans 16 amino acids. Germline V CDR1 and CDR2: SGHRS, YFSETQ. Libraries for naive CD8 T cells, which were made from about 20,000 to 1,000,000 sorted cells, drew on 10%, 30% or 50% of the RNA. The sorting of naive CD8 T cells used the CD8+CD4-CCR7+CD45RA+ phenotype.

The sequenced sample was naive CD8+ T cells from blood, with Jurkat cell RNA spiked in. The subset here: FACS-sorted CD8+CD4-CCR7+CD45RA+ naive T cells. The V and J genes are TRBV5-1 and TRBJ2-1; D remains ambiguous. The origin of this receptor is a human donor in good health. Some libraries in this study had Jurkat cell RNA spiked in. CDR3 protein: CASSLVLGSAYNEQFF. CDR3 DNA: TGCGCCAGCAGCTTGGTTCTAGGTTCTGCCTACAATGAGCAGTTCTTC.